The 26 T cell receptor beta chains listed next were all sequenced from one sample in a study of blood T cell repertoires in COVID-19 (TCRdb year 2020). Libraries were constructed by the immunoSEQ multiplex PCR assay. Sourced from immuneACCESS, this table was stored by TCRdb with only in-frame sequences that have V and J called. A share of the clones is absent; for the studies checked, an unresolved V gene accounts for under half, and the remainder has no known explanation. Here the sample has 250,000 to 350,000 clones; approximately 86% occur a single time. About 2.5% of the sample goes to the ten largest clones. What was sequenced was peripheral blood. The source of these receptors is a man younger than 35 with active or convalescent COVID-19.

The chain employs TRBV6-5 and TRBJ2-1; D ambiguous. CDR1 is MNHEY, CDR2 SVGAGI, per germline. With 0 bases removed from V and 9 bases from J, the gap between germline ends came to 9 bases. The CDR3 runs 13 residues. CDR3 DNA: TGTGCCAGCAGTTACTCGAATGCCGGTGAGCAGTTCTTC. Protein product: CASSYSNAGEQFF.

The V gene is TRBV19, the J gene TRBJ2-1, with 13 positions matching TRBD2. The germline gives CDR1 LNHDA, CDR2 SQIVND (reference sequence). The V gene end was trimmed by 6 bases and the J gene end by 1 base; junction bases not matched to a gene: 0. The CDR3 runs to 15 residues. CDR3 residues: CASRLAGGSYNEQFF. CDR3 bases: TGTGCCAGTAGACTAGCGGGAGGGTCCTACAATGAGCAGTTCTTC. The entire variable domain, with the rest obtained from reference TRBV19 and TRBJ2-1, is as follows: DGGITQSPKYLFRKEGQNVTLSCEQNLNHDAMYWYRQDPGQGLRLIYYSQIVNDFQKGDIAEGYSVSREKKESFPLTVTSAQKNPTAFYLCASRLAGGSYNEQFFGPGTRLTVL.

The chain is built from TRBV14 and TRBJ2-7, with 12 bases that match TRBD2. CDR3 size: 16 residues. V gave up 4 bases and J gave up 0 bases; unmatched junction bases: 4. Germline CDR1 reads SGHDN; CDR2 reads FVKESK. CDR3 amino acids: CASSLTSGRLSYEQYF. As DNA, the CDR3 is TGTGCCAGCAGCCTAACTAGCGGGAGGCTCTCCTACGAGCAGTACTTC.

The rearrangement uses TRBV5-1 and TRBJ1-1; D gene unclear. CDR1 SGHRS and CDR2 YFSETQ come from the germline V gene. Trimming removed 0 bases at V and 4 bases at J, with 13 bases between. The CDR3 runs 15 residues. CDR3 nucleotides: TGCGCCAGCAGCTTGGGTCGTCGGTTTCCCACTGAAGCTTTCTTT. Translation gives CASSLGRRFPTEAFF.

The rearrangement uses TRBV9 and TRBJ2-3; 10 bases align to TRBD2. This CDR3 contains 17 residues. V lost 3 bases to trimming and J lost 0 bases; unmatched junction nucleotides: 7. Germline-derived CDR1 and CDR2 are SGDLS and YYNGEE. In DNA form, the CDR3 reads TGTGCCAGCAGCGCAAGCGGGAGGGGTCCTAGCACAGATACGCAGTATTTT. It codes for CASSASGRGPSTDTQYF.

This chain joins TRBV5-1 and TRBJ2-5, with D possibly being TRBD1 (7 bases). Germline V gene sequence: CDR1 SGHRS, CDR2 YFSETQ. V lost 0 bases to trimming and J lost 5 bases, with 14 bases between them. There are 15 residues in the CDR3. This CDR3 is CASSLAGPGGETQYF. The CDR3 DNA reads TGCGCCAGCAGCTTGGCCGGGCCAGGGGGGGAGACCCAGTACTTC.

For this clone: This same CDR3 is encoded by further DNA sequences in the sample. The chain combines TRBV14 with TRBJ1-1, with 7 positions matching TRBD1. Germline CDR1 reads SGHDN; CDR2 reads FVKESK. The CDR3 spans 14 residues. After removal of 4 bases from V and 4 bases from J, the junction contained 6 bases not matched to a gene. The CDR3: CASSPRQGFTEAFF. CDR3 nucleotide sequence: TGTGCCAGCAGCCCTAGACAGGGTTTCACTGAAGCTTTCTTT.

The V call is TRBV27, the J call TRBJ1-6, with D tentatively TRBD1 (5 bases). Looked up from germline, CDR1 is MNHEY and CDR2 is SMNVEV (reference sequence). This CDR3 is 15 amino acids long. V lost 5 bases to trimming and J lost 7 bases, with 15 bases between them. The DNA for the CDR3 is TGTGCCAGCAGTGACACAGGCGCAGGGAATTCACCCCTCCACTTT. Translating gives CASSDTGAGNSPLHF.

This chain joins TRBV7-2 and TRBJ1-2; tentative D call: TRBD1 (5 bases). The germline CDR1 and CDR2 sequences are SGHTA and FQGNSA. V lost 1 base and J 5 bases, leaving 14 bases between the germline ends. This CDR3 spans 15 amino acids. In DNA form, the CDR3 reads TGTGCCAGCAGCTTAGAAGGGGTTAGCCCGTATGGCTACACCTTC. Residues: CASSLEGVSPYGYTF.

V gene TRBV7-9 combines with J gene TRBJ1-2, with TRBD1 matching 7 bases. Germline V gives CDR1 SEHNR, CDR2 FQNEAQ (reference sequence). This CDR3 spans 16 amino acids. The V segment lost 0 bases and the J segment 4 bases; nucleotides outside the gene matches: 8. The CDR3 bases are TGTGCCAGCAGCTTAGCGTTAGCAGGGGGAATCTATGGCTACACCTTC. It encodes CASSLALAGGIYGYTF.

The genes are TRBV29-1 and TRBJ1-5, with 12 bases fitting TRBD1. The V gene end was trimmed by 2 bases and the J gene end by 6 bases; junction bases not matched to a gene: 11. CDR3 length equals 17 residues. Germline loops: CDR1 SQVTM, CDR2 ANQGSEA. In nucleotides, the CDR3 is TGCAGCGTTGAATGGGCCCACGGGACAGGGGGCCGTCAGCCCCAGCATTTT. Translated: CSVEWAHGTGGRQPQHF.

This clone was detected only a few times. The chain uses TRBV19 and TRBJ2-2; no definite D call. Germline V lookup: CDR1 LNHDA, CDR2 SQIVND (reference sequence). The CDR3 length is 11 residues. V gave up 4 bases and J gave up 9 bases, with 6 bases separating them. In DNA form, the CDR3 reads TGTGCCAGTAGTAGTTATAGGGAGCTGTTTTTT. Translating it yields CASSSYRELFF.

The V and J genes are TRBV7-9 and TRBJ1-4, with a weak D call TRBD1 (5 bases). CDR3 length: 13 amino acids. V shed 5 bases and J shed 8 bases, with 12 bases lying between them. In germline, CDR1 is SEHNR, CDR2 FQNEAQ (reference sequence). CDR3 loop: CASSTSTAEKLFF. The CDR3 DNA sequence: TGTGCCAGCAGCACCTCGACAGCCGAAAAACTGTTTTTT.

This sequence joins TRBV28 and TRBJ1-5, with D perhaps matching TRBD1 (6 bases). The germline gives CDR1 MDHEN, CDR2 SYDVKM. V gave up 3 bases and J gave up 7 bases, with 19 bases separating them. The CDR3 loop spans 16 amino acids. CDR3 DNA: TGTGCCAGCAGTTTGTTAGGGGGAGAAGGAAGGCAGCCCCAGCATTTT. Amino acid sequence: CASSLLGGEGRQPQHF.

V is TRBV9 and J is TRBJ1-1; tentatively, D is TRBD1 (6 bases). V was pared by 0 bases and J by 5 bases, with 17 bases between. The CDR3 length is 16 residues. The germline V gene encodes CDR1 SGDLS and CDR2 YYNGEE. The CDR3 DNA reads TGTGCCAGCAGCGTAGGAGATAGGGGGAGAGAAACTGAAGCTTTCTTT. This encodes CASSVGDRGRETEAFF.

V gene TRBV15 combines with J gene TRBJ2-1; D is perhaps TRBD1 (6 bases). V lost 1 base, J lost 0 bases, and 13 bases lay in between. The CDR3 covers 17 residues. The V gene's germline CDR1 is LNHNV and CDR2 YYDKDF (reference sequence). CDR3 loop: CATSRGIGGGSYNEQFF. In nucleotides, the CDR3 is TGTGCCACCAGCAGAGGTATAGGGGGTGGCTCCTACAATGAGCAGTTCTTC.

The chain has TRBV6-6 and TRBJ1-1, with a possible D match to TRBD1 (5 bases). From germline, CDR1 is MNHNY and CDR2 SVGAGI (reference sequence). The germline V and J ends were trimmed by 6 bases and 7 bases, with 9 bases remaining between them. CDR3 size: 11 residues. In DNA form, the CDR3 reads TGTGCCAGCAGCCGACAGATTGAAGCTTTCTTT. Translated: CASSRQIEAFF.

The J gene is TRBJ2-3, the V gene TRBV18, with 13 bases matching TRBD2. This CDR3 contains 17 residues. The ends lost 1 base at V and 6 bases at J; junction bases unmatched: 7. Germline loops: CDR1 KGHSH, CDR2 LQKENI. In DNA, the CDR3 is TGTGCCAGCTCACCACGGAGGACTAGCGGGGGTCAGGATACGCAGTATTTT. This encodes CASSPRRTSGGQDTQYF. The full variable domain, in which reference TRBV18 and TRBJ2-3 provide the parts outside the CDR3, is NAGVMQNPRHLVRRRGQEARLRCSPMKGHSHVYWYRQLPEEGLKFMVYLQKENIIDESGMPKERFSAEFPKEGPSILRIQQVVRGDSAAYFCASSPRRTSGGQDTQYFGPGTRLTVL.

The chain couples TRBV10-3 to TRBJ1-5, with D unresolved. CDR3 length: 14 residues. V was shortened by 0 bases and J by 2 bases, with 5 bases between the two germline ends. From germline, CDR1 is ENHRY and CDR2 SYGVKD. The CDR3 protein is CAISESGGNQPQHF. The CDR3 nucleotides read TGTGCCATCAGTGAGTCCGGGGGCAATCAGCCCCAGCATTTT.

This sequence joins TRBV27 and TRBJ1-1; TRBD1 matches at 9 bases. J lost 3 bases, V lost 6 bases, and 5 bases had no gene match. Germline CDR1 reads MNHEY; CDR2 reads SMNVEV (reference sequence). CDR3 size: 14 residues. Written as DNA, the CDR3 is TGTGCCAGCAGGCTATGGACAGGGGACACTGAAGCTTTCTTT. Amino acids: CASRLWTGDTEAFF.

This clone was detected once. This chain links TRBV7-7 with TRBJ2-1, with 7 bases that match TRBD1. Trimming removed 3 bases from V and 2 bases from J; junction bases left unmatched: 4. The germline V gene encodes CDR1 SSHAT and CDR2 FNYEAQ (reference sequence). CDR3 size: 15 residues. The CDR3 here is CASSLGRGTYNEQFF. In DNA, the CDR3 is TGTGCCAGCAGCTTGGGCAGGGGGACCTACAATGAGCAGTTCTTC.

The V call is TRBV27, the J call TRBJ1-2; D remains ambiguous. Germline CDR1 MNHEY, CDR2 SMNVEV (reference sequence). The V and J ends lost 5 bases and 2 bases respectively, with 12 bases between them. CDR3 length equals 14 residues. The CDR3 loop reads CASSEMRRNYGYTF. CDR3 DNA sequence: TGTGCCAGCAGTGAAATGAGGAGGAACTATGGCTACACCTTC.

The V gene is TRBV5-1, the J gene TRBJ2-2; D possibly corresponds to TRBD1 (6 bases). The V and J ends lost 4 bases and 7 bases respectively, with 20 bases between them. Germline V gene data show CDR1 as SGHRS and CDR2 as YFSETQ. This CDR3 is built from 16 residues. As DNA, the CDR3 is TGCGCCAGCAGCCCTTGGAGGACAGTTCCCGGCGGGGAGCTGTTTTTT. Protein product: CASSPWRTVPGGELFF.

This chain joins TRBV7-8 and TRBJ1-1; no firm D call. This CDR3 spans 17 amino acids. V was pared by 4 bases and J by 0 bases, with 18 bases between. Germline V lookup: CDR1 SGHVS, CDR2 FQNEAQ. CDR3 coding DNA: TGTGCCAGCAGCTCGATACGGGGTCGGAGGGTGAACACTGAAGCTTTCTTT. It yields the protein CASSSIRGRRVNTEAFF.

V usage is TRBV10-3 and J usage is TRBJ1-1; D is ambiguous. The germline CDR1 and CDR2 sequences are ENHRY and SYGVKD. Trimming removed 2 bases at V and 2 bases at J, with 6 bases between. The CDR3 sequence is 13 residues long. The CDR3 protein is CAISEDSNTEAFF. CDR3 coding DNA: TGTGCCATCAGTGAGGACTCTAACACTGAAGCTTTCTTT.

The CDR3 DNA reads TGCGCCAGCAGGGATCCGGGACAGGGCATCTACGAGCAGTACTTC. Encoded protein: CASRDPGQGIYEQYF. This chain links TRBV5-1 with TRBJ2-7, with 9 bases identical to TRBD1. This CDR3 has 15 residues. Trimming removed 5 bases from V and 3 bases from J; junction bases left unmatched: 9. Per germline, CDR1 SGHRS and CDR2 YFSETQ.